This TCR beta chain originates from a study of graft-versus-host responses after intestinal transplantation. Intraepithelial and lamina propria lymphocytes were released after the graft tissue was processed. CDR1 is SEHNR and CDR2 is FQNEAQ in the germline V gene (reference sequence). This CDR3 contains 17 residues. Sequenced by immunoSEQ multiplex PCR; TCRdb stores in-frame clones only, minus some. Counted here are 15,000 to 20,000 clones, around 83% occurring once; the ten biggest clones make up under 4%. The sequencing here drew on ileum tissue, taken around 580 days after intestinal transplantation. The source is a human patient who received an intestinal transplant, so some T cells may come from the graft donor. The rearrangement links TRBV7-9 to TRBJ2-5; 8 nucleotides agree with TRBD1. The J call may be wrong; the DNA end is better matched by TRBJ2-7. This CDR3 is CASSLGAPGQVEYEQYF. In DNA, the CDR3 is TGTGCCAGCAGCTTAGGGGCCCCGGGACAGGTAGAATACGAGCAGTACTTC.